This T cell receptor beta chain is drawn from a study of blood T cell repertoires in COVID-19. Looking at the study overall: T cells, B-cell-depleted T cells, or PBMCs supplied cDNA or gDNA.

Methods used by the authors: Reference gene primer amplification gave nucleated cell count estimates. Data came from immunoSEQ multiplex PCR; TCRdb stores just in-frame clones and leaves some out. V and J calls plus clone size are reproduced from that table; the DNA served to infer D and trimming. This sample yields over 150,000 clones, of which roughly 86% are seen a single time; about 2.5% belongs to the top ten. This CDR3 is built from 14 residues. V shed 6 bases and J 0 bases; nucleotides not matched to a gene: 4. Germline V gives CDR1 MDHEN, CDR2 SYDVKM. This TCR derives from a man between 35 and 55 years old with active or convalescent COVID-19. The rearrangement uses TRBV28 and TRBJ1-1; 7 bases line up with TRBD1. Sequencing was done on a sample of peripheral blood. CDR3 DNA sequence: TGTGCCAGCAGCCCGGGGACAGTGAACACTGAAGCTTTCTTT. Translating gives CASSPGTVNTEAFF.